One sample yielded the 5 T cell receptor beta chains listed below, sequenced in a study of blood T cell repertoires in COVID-19. Using immunoSEQ multiplex PCR, the repertoire was profiled, and TCRdb retains in-frame clones only, with some absent. The sample contains some 200,000 clones, approximately 83% of which appear only once. The specimen sequenced was PBMCs or T cells enriched from blood (not recorded which). The receptors stem from a woman in her 50s who had been exposed to COVID-19.

The chain links TRBV5-4 to TRBJ2-3; TRBD1 is a possible D gene (5 bases). V was cut by 2 bases and J by 2 bases, with 12 bases left in between. Germline loops: CDR1 SGHNT, CDR2 YYREEE (reference sequence). The CDR3 loop spans 15 amino acids. The CDR3 region has the DNA TGTGCCAGCAGCTTACGTGGGGCCCTCACAGATACGCAGTATTTT. It is translated as CASSLRGALTDTQYF.

A few counts support this clone. The V call is TRBV24-1, the J call TRBJ1-2, with no clear D. The germline gives CDR1 KGHDR, CDR2 SFDVKD. This CDR3 comprises 11 residues. Trimming took off 9 bases at V and 7 bases at J, with 11 bases between the two ends. The CDR3 spells CATWGEVGYTF. CDR3 DNA sequence: TGTGCCACCTGGGGAGAGGTTGGCTACACCTTC.

V gene TRBV5-1 combines with J gene TRBJ1-3, with D maybe TRBD1 (5 bases). The germline V gene has CDR1 SGHRS and CDR2 YFSETQ. This CDR3 has 17 amino acids. Trimming shortened V by 4 bases and J by 1 base, and 18 bases separated the two germline ends. The CDR3 DNA reads TGCGCCAGCAGCCTCACACCACCGACAGCTTCTGGAAACACCATATATTTT. This sequence encodes CASSLTPPTASGNTIYF.

The chain combines TRBV27 with TRBJ2-1; 7 nucleotides agree with TRBD1. V dropped 2 bases and J dropped 5; count of bases not matched to a gene: 6. CDR1 is MNHEY and CDR2 is SMNVEV in the germline V gene (reference sequence). This CDR3 region has 15 residues. Here the CDR3 DNA reads TGTGCCAGCAGTTTAATCGCACAGGGGAACAATGAGCAGTTCTTC. Amino acid sequence: CASSLIAQGNNEQFF.

J is TRBJ1-2 and V is TRBV2; the match to TRBD1 covers 8 bases. Germline V gives CDR1 SNHLY, CDR2 FYNNEI. The V and J ends lost 5 bases and 8 bases, in that order; junction bases with no gene match: 10. CDR3 size: 14 residues. CDR3 sequence reads: CASSFTGTGFGYTF. DNA for the CDR3: TGTGCCAGCAGTTTCACCGGGACAGGATTCGGCTACACCTTC.